Shown below are 28 T cell receptor beta chains from a single sample sequenced in a study of CD8 T cells in ankylosing spondylitis. The study, taken as a whole, reports: Apparently characteristic of ankylosing spondylitis blood was a TCR beta motif (about 8 highly homologous variants).

One entry per CDR3 protein, called by TCRdb with MiXCR from the 5' RACE reads. The sample has a few hundred thousand distinct CDR3 sequences, roughly 12% seen once. Their antigen targets remain unknown. The sequencing input was blood, either unsorted or a sorted T cell fraction (not recorded which). These receptors were collected from a male donor with ankylosing spondylitis.

This clonotype was seen a handful of times. The chain joins TRBV5-1 to TRBJ2-1; 7 bases are a match to TRBD1. The CDR3 totals 14 residues. Germline V gene data show CDR1 as SGHRS and CDR2 as YFSETQ. Trimming at V came to 6 bases and at J to 6 bases, leaving 9 bases not matched to a gene. CDR3 in amino acids: CASKTGQVFNEQFF. CDR3 DNA: TGCGCCAGCAAAACTGGACAGGTTTTCAATGAGCAGTTCTTC.

This clonotype was seen a handful of times. The rearrangement links TRBV5-4 to TRBJ1-1; D unresolved. The CDR3 consists of 12 residues. V lost 0 bases to trimming and J lost 7 bases, with 7 bases between them. Germline values: CDR1 SGHNT, CDR2 YYREEE (reference sequence). CDR3 loop: CASSLAEGEAFF. DNA of the CDR3: TGTGCCAGCAGCTTGGCCGAGGGTGAAGCTTTCTTT.

This chain connects TRBV7-2 to TRBJ2-5; D might be TRBD1 (5 bases). Germline V CDR1 and CDR2: SGHTA, FQGNSA. The V and J ends lost 2 bases and 4 bases respectively, with 14 bases between them. This CDR3 is built from 15 residues. CDR3 sequence reads: CASSLSRVRGETQYF. The DNA of the CDR3 is TGTGCCAGCAGCTTAAGCAGGGTTCGCGGAGAGACCCAGTACTTC.

This clonotype was seen repeatedly, ten times or more. An end of the junction does not agree with germline; a read error may underlie this. The CDR3, as DNA: TGTGCCAGCAGTTTAGAGGCAGGAGGCAATCAGCCCCAGCATTTT. The encoded protein is CASSLEAGGNQPQHF. The rearrangement uses TRBV7-2 and TRBJ1-5; no definite D call. The CDR3 is made up of 15 amino acids. Germline loops: CDR1 SGHTA, CDR2 FQGNSA.

This clonotype was counted a few times. J is TRBJ2-2 and V is TRBV11-2; 11 bases are shared with TRBD2. Trimming removed 9 bases from V and 5 bases from J; junction bases left unmatched: 8. The CDR3 runs to 15 residues. Germline V gives CDR1 SGHAT, CDR2 FQNNGV. CDR3 DNA sequence: TGTGCCAGTGCAACTAGCGGGAGAGAGACCGGGGAGCTGTTTTTT. Translation: CASATSGRETGELFF.

This sequence joins TRBV20-1 and TRBJ2-2; 7 bases match TRBD2. In germline, CDR1 is DFQATT, CDR2 SNEGSKA (reference sequence). V lost 2 bases, J lost 0 bases, and 9 bases stayed unmatched. The CDR3 runs to 17 residues. The CDR3, as DNA: TGCAGTGCTAGATCCTCCTGGAGCGGGACGAACACCGGGGAGCTGTTTTTT. It codes for CSARSSWSGTNTGELFF.

This clonotype appeared a few times. The rearrangement joins TRBV20-1 to TRBJ2-2; 9 nucleotides line up with TRBD1. The CDR3 consists of 14 residues. Unmatched junction bases numbered 5, after V lost 6 bases and J lost 3 bases. In germline, CDR1 is DFQATT, CDR2 SNEGSKA (reference sequence). The CDR3 DNA reads as TGCAGTGCGGCCGGGACAGGGTACACCGGGGAGCTGTTTTTT. It encodes CSAAGTGYTGELFF.

Details on this clonotype: The germline gene is not matched at one end of the junction; a read error may be the cause. The chain has TRBV20-1 and TRBJ2-5; possible D gene TRBD1, 6 bases. Germline CDR1 and CDR2: DFQATT and SNEGSKA (reference sequence). The CDR3 consists of 14 residues. The CDR3 region has the DNA TGCAGTGCTATAGTCGACAGGTGGCAAGGGACCCAGTACTTC. As protein: CSAIVDRWQGTQYF.

This clonotype was detected only a few times. This sequence joins TRBV20-1 and TRBJ2-1; D is ambiguous. Germline loops: CDR1 DFQATT, CDR2 SNEGSKA (reference sequence). The CDR3 sequence is 14 residues long. Trimming took 0 bases from V and 0 from J, leaving 6 bases between them. CDR3 nucleotides: TGCAGTGCTAGAGACCCTGGCTCCTACAATGAGCAGTTCTTC. Its translation is CSARDPGSYNEQFF.

The rearrangement uses TRBV27 and TRBJ2-2; no clear D. V shed 4 bases and J shed 1 base, with 10 bases lying between them. The CDR3 extends over 15 amino acids. Germline V CDR1 and CDR2: MNHEY, SMNVEV (reference sequence). CDR3 protein: CASSSRGLNTGELFF. The CDR3 bases are TGTGCCAGCAGTTCTCGTGGGCTGAACACCGGGGAGCTGTTTTTT.

This clonotype was seen a few times. This chain uses TRBV7-8 with TRBJ1-4, with D maybe TRBD1 (6 bases). V was pared by 4 bases and J by 5 bases, with 20 bases between. The CDR3 contains 17 residues. Germline CDR1 reads SGHVS; CDR2 reads FQNEAQ. In DNA, the CDR3 is TGTGCCAGCAGCTCGAGGGAAGGGGGAGCCGTAAATGAAAAACTGTTTTTT. It yields the protein CASSSREGGAVNEKLFF.

This chain joins TRBV7-9 and TRBJ2-3; D is uncertain. Trimming stripped 3 bases from V and 0 bases from J, with 7 bases between. CDR3 length: 14 residues. Per germline, CDR1 SEHNR and CDR2 FQNEAQ (reference sequence). CDR3 nucleotide sequence: TGTGCCAGCAGCTTCGGCGAAAGCACAGATACGCAGTATTTT. This sequence encodes CASSFGESTDTQYF. The variable domain in full, with the rest retrieved from reference TRBV7-9 and TRBJ2-3, is DTGVSQNPRHKITKRGQNVTFRCDPISEHNRLYWYRQTLGQGPEFLTYFQNEAQLEKSRLLSDRFSAERPKGSFSTLEIQRTEQGDSAMYLCASSFGESTDTQYFGPGTRLTVL.

This clonotype was counted between two and nine times. The V gene is TRBV5-5, the J gene TRBJ2-2; tentative D call: TRBD1 (5 bases). Germline CDR1 reads SGHKS; CDR2 reads YYEKEE (reference sequence). CDR3 length: 14 amino acids. V was shortened by 1 base and J by 7 bases, with 11 bases between the two germline ends. The CDR3 DNA reads as TGTGCCAGCAGCTTGTGGACACCCGGCGGGGAGCTGTTTTTT. Protein product: CASSLWTPGGELFF.

The V gene is TRBV5-1, the J gene TRBJ2-5; D not certain. Germline values: CDR1 SGHRS, CDR2 YFSETQ. V lost 6 bases to trimming and J lost 5 bases, with 20 bases between them. The CDR3 sequence is 15 residues long. Here the CDR3 DNA reads TGCGCCAGCAACAACCAAGGGCTGCTCACGGAGACCCAGTACTTC. Amino acid sequence: CASNNQGLLTETQYF.

This chain uses TRBV12-3 or TRBV12-4 with TRBJ2-3, with D tentatively TRBD2 (6 bases). This CDR3 has 14 amino acids. V lost 6 bases, J lost 2 bases, and 12 bases lay in between. CDR3 protein: CASRKRAVTDTQYF. The CDR3 nucleotides read TGTGCCAGCAGAAAGCGGGCGGTCACAGATACGCAGTATTTT.

The V gene is TRBV5-6, the J gene TRBJ2-5; D may correspond to TRBD1 or TRBD2 (6 bases each). The V gene lost 4 bases and the J gene lost 0 bases, with 10 bases spanning the gap. The CDR3 is 14 residues long. Germline loops: CDR1 SGHDT, CDR2 YYEEEE. The CDR3 loop is CASSGGTNQETQYF. In DNA form, the CDR3 reads TGTGCCAGCAGCGGCGGGACAAACCAAGAGACCCAGTACTTC.

The table lists this clonotype with many counts. The rearrangement joins TRBV12-5 to TRBJ2-1; tentatively, D is TRBD1 or TRBD2 (6 bases each). V lost 0 bases and J lost 6, with 15 bases in between. Germline V gives CDR1 LGHNT, CDR2 FRNRAP. CDR3 length: 16 residues. The CDR3 bases are TGTGCTAGTGGTTTGGTAATAGCGGAAGGGGGCAATGAGCAGTTCTTC. It specifies CASGLVIAEGGNEQFF.

This clonotype has just a few counts. This chain uses TRBV27 with TRBJ2-1, with 14 bases matching TRBD2. The length of the CDR3 is 16 residues. After removal of 5 bases from V and 10 bases from J, the junction contained 10 bases not matched to a gene. The germline V gene encodes CDR1 MNHEY and CDR2 SMNVEV (reference sequence). DNA for the CDR3: TGTGCCAGCAGTGTTGGGACTAGCGGGAGAGATTCGGAGCAGTTCTTC. Its translation is CASSVGTSGRDSEQFF.

There are many counts of this clonotype. The gene calls are TRBV9 and TRBJ2-1; 7 bases are shared with TRBD2. From germline, CDR1 is SGDLS and CDR2 YYNGEE. The junction had 13 bases not matched to a gene; V was cut back by 2 bases and J by 5 bases. CDR3 length: 17 amino acids. The CDR3 loop is CASSVAGLWDYDNEQFF. The CDR3 nucleotides read TGTGCCAGCAGCGTCGCGGGTTTGTGGGACTACGACAATGAGCAGTTCTTC.

CDR3 bases: TGTGCCACCAGTGGGACGGGCAGAAGAAACACCATATATTTT. It codes for CATSGTGRRNTIYF. V is TRBV24-1 and J is TRBJ1-3; D remains unclear. V lost 5 bases and J 5 bases, leaving 12 bases between the germline ends. CDR3 length: 14 residues. In germline, CDR1 is KGHDR, CDR2 SFDVKD.

The chain is built from TRBV11-3 and TRBJ2-3; the match to TRBD2 covers 7 bases. Trimming at V came to 1 base and at J to 4 bases, leaving 8 bases not matched to a gene. This CDR3 has 16 amino acids. Germline V gene data show CDR1 as SGHNT and CDR2 as YENEEA. The CDR3 protein is CASSLVAGDGADTQYF. The CDR3 nucleotides read TGTGCCAGCAGCTTAGTGGCGGGAGATGGGGCAGATACGCAGTATTTT.

This clonotype was found a few times. The chain joins TRBV20-1 to TRBJ1-2, with 7 bases that match TRBD1. The trim removed 0 bases at V and 7 bases at J, leaving 8 bases unmatched. This CDR3 is built from 14 residues. The germline V gene has CDR1 DFQATT and CDR2 SNEGSKA (reference sequence). The CDR3 DNA sequence: TGCAGTGCTAGAGATCTTGGGACAGAGGCTGGCTACACCTTC. Residues: CSARDLGTEAGYTF.

J is TRBJ2-1 and V is TRBV4-2; either TRBD1 or TRBD2 may supply D (6 bases each). Trimming took off 4 bases at V and 8 bases at J, with 15 bases between the two ends. Germline CDR1 is LGHNA and CDR2 is YNFKEQ. This CDR3 is built from 14 residues. CDR3 in amino acids: CASSPPEGGDEQFF. The CDR3 DNA reads TGTGCCAGCAGCCCTCCCGAGGGGGGAGATGAGCAGTTCTTC.

This clonotype was recorded a few times. V is TRBV21-1 and J is TRBJ1-4. TRBV21-1 is annotated as a pseudogene. The CDR3 has 19 amino acids. CDR3 residues: CASSKSCCNSKATNEKLFF. The CDR3 nucleotides read TGTGCCAGCAGCAAATCTTGTTGTAACAGCAAAGCAACTAATGAAAAACTGTTTTTT.

The chain uses TRBV12-3 or TRBV12-4 and TRBJ2-3; maybe TRBD1 (5 bases). Trimming took 7 bases from V and 0 from J, leaving 8 bases between them. The CDR3 is made up of 13 amino acids. The CDR3: CASKTGSTDTQYF. DNA of the CDR3: TGTGCCAGCAAAACAGGTAGCACAGATACGCAGTATTTT.

The chain couples TRBV5-1 to TRBJ2-2, with no clear D. Germline V gene sequence: CDR1 SGHRS, CDR2 YFSETQ. This CDR3 spans 17 amino acids. Trimming took off 3 bases at V and 0 bases at J, with 15 bases between the two ends. The CDR3 DNA reads as TGCGCCAGCAGCTCCAGTGCAGAGGACGCGAACACCGGGGAGCTGTTTTTT. Protein product: CASSSSAEDANTGELFF.

This clonotype occurred a few times. The chain joins TRBV5-1 to TRBJ1-1; 9 nucleotides line up with TRBD1. Unmatched junction bases numbered 8, after V lost 4 bases and J lost 7 bases. The CDR3 consists of 14 residues. CDR1 is SGHRS, CDR2 YFSETQ, per germline. CDR3 bases: TGCGCCAGCAGCGGAGACGGGACAGGGTTTGAAGCTTTCTTT. Translation gives CASSGDGTGFEAFF.

The sample holds a few counts of this clonotype. The rearrangement uses TRBV6-2 or TRBV6-3 and TRBJ2-2; 13 positions agree with TRBD2. Germline CDR1 MNHEY, CDR2 SVGEGT. V was clipped by 7 bases and J by 4 bases; unmatched bases: 9. This CDR3 has 17 residues. CDR3 amino acids: CASISRLAGGGTGELFF. The CDR3 DNA follows: TGTGCCAGCATATCGAGACTAGCGGGAGGAGGCACCGGGGAGCTGTTTTTT.